Below are 24 T cell receptor beta chains sequenced from a single sample in a study of shared clonotypes between healthy human individuals. Repertoires were generated with immunoSEQ multiplex PCR, while TCRdb's copy carries only in-frame clones and drops some. The table lists about 2.4 million clones, more than 90% of them singletons. Sample: naive CD4+ T cells sorted from blood. Subset: CD45RA+ positively selected. The origin of the receptors is a man aged 18 to 29 in good health.

The gene calls are TRBV12-5 and TRBJ2-5; no clear D. Per the germline V gene, CDR1 is LGHNT and CDR2 is FRNRAP. This CDR3 region has 11 residues. V lost 4 bases to trimming and J lost 7 bases, with 7 bases between them. CDR3 amino acids: CASGYKGTQYF. CDR3 in DNA: TGTGCTAGTGGTTACAAGGGGACCCAGTACTTC.

This clone was picked up one time. The chain uses TRBV6-6 and TRBJ1-2; D remains unclear. The CDR3 runs to 14 residues. From germline, CDR1 is MNHNY and CDR2 SVGAGI (reference sequence). Trimming pared 0 bases from V and 3 bases from J, leaving 8 bases between. The CDR3 protein is CASSYSTVYYGYTF. In nucleotides, the CDR3 is TGTGCCAGCAGTTACTCGACGGTTTACTATGGCTACACCTTC.

V gene TRBV6-1 combines with J gene TRBJ2-3, with TRBD2 identical over 10 bases. The ends lost 2 bases at V and 4 bases at J; junction bases unmatched: 6. The CDR3 totals 16 residues. Germline values: CDR1 MNHNS, CDR2 SASEGT. The CDR3 coding sequence is TGTGCCAGCAGTGAACCCACTAGCGGGAAACCAGATACGCAGTATTTT. Encoded protein: CASSEPTSGKPDTQYF.

The chain is built from TRBV7-2 and TRBJ1-4, with TRBD1 matching over 7 bases. Germline CDR1 reads SGHTA; CDR2 reads FQGNSA. The CDR3 totals 16 residues. Unmatched junction bases numbered 12, after V lost 5 bases and J lost 6 bases. CDR3 sequence (DNA): TGTGCCAGCAGCACCGAACCGGGACAGCCTTATGAAAAACTGTTTTTT. Protein product: CASSTEPGQPYEKLFF.

The sample holds one count of this clone. V and J are TRBV19 and TRBJ1-2; D uncertain. V lost 6 bases to trimming and J lost 8 bases, with 16 bases between them. Germline V CDR1 and CDR2: LNHDA, SQIVND (reference sequence). The length of the CDR3 is 13 residues. The CDR3, as DNA: TGTGCCAGTAGCTTCAACAGTGGGGTCGGCTACACCTTC. Its translation is CASSFNSGVGYTF.

The V call is TRBV7-3, the J call TRBJ2-2; D remains unclear. The V and J ends lost 0 bases and 4 bases respectively, with 6 bases between them. Germline lookup yields CDR1 SGHTA and CDR2 FQGTGA. The CDR3 totals 14 residues. CDR3 DNA sequence: TGTGCCAGCAGCTTAACATCTTTCACCGGGGAGCTGTTTTTT. The encoded protein is CASSLTSFTGELFF.

This clone occurred once. V is TRBV7-9 and J is TRBJ2-1; D remains unclear. Trimming removed 2 bases at V and 9 bases at J, with 5 bases between. Germline assignment: CDR1 SEHNR and CDR2 FQNEAQ (reference sequence). CDR3 length: 11 residues. Here the CDR3 DNA reads TGTGCCAGCAGCTTATGGGGTGAGCAGTTCTTC. Protein sequence: CASSLWGEQFF.

The J gene is TRBJ2-7, the V gene TRBV18; D gene unclear. Germline CDR1 and CDR2: KGHSH and LQKENI. V lost 2 bases to trimming and J lost 4 bases, with 12 bases between them. This CDR3 is built from 14 residues. The DNA of the CDR3 is TGTGCCAGCTCACCATCCGTTCCGACGTACGAGCAGTACTTC. This codes for CASSPSVPTYEQYF.

CDR3 bases: TGTGCCAGCAGTTACTTAACAGTAGATTCACCCCTCCACTTT. Amino acids: CASSYLTVDSPLHF. The chain combines TRBV6-5 with TRBJ1-6; D remains unclear. The germline V and J ends were trimmed by 1 base and 8 bases, with 9 bases remaining between them. Germline V lookup: CDR1 MNHEY, CDR2 SVGAGI. The CDR3 is 14 amino acids.

This chain links TRBV6-1 with TRBJ1-4, with no clear D. The CDR3 has 15 residues. Trimming left V 0 bases short and J 5 bases short, with 10 bases between. The germline CDR1 and CDR2 sequences are MNHNS and SASEGT. CDR3 amino acids: CASSEALGWNEKLFF. CDR3 in DNA: TGTGCCAGCAGTGAAGCGCTCGGCTGGAATGAAAAACTGTTTTTT.

This clone came up once. The chain has TRBV28 and TRBJ2-3, with D tentatively TRBD1 or TRBD2 (5 bases each). The CDR3 is 13 residues long. The germline V gene encodes CDR1 MDHEN and CDR2 SYDVKM. V lost 7 bases, J lost 3 bases, and 11 bases lay in between. The CDR3 is CASMQGGTDTQYF. CDR3 DNA sequence: TGTGCCAGCATGCAGGGCGGGACAGATACGCAGTATTTT.

Turning to this clone: The same CDR3 can be traced to other DNA sequences in this sample. V and J are TRBV18 and TRBJ1-2; weak D call: TRBD1 (5 bases). This CDR3 is 14 amino acids long. Germline lookup yields CDR1 KGHSH and CDR2 LQKENI. V was shortened by 3 bases and J by 1 base, with 9 bases between the two germline ends. The DNA for the CDR3 is TGTGCCAGCTCACCGCCGGGGGGTAACTATGGCTACACCTTC. Translating gives CASSPPGGNYGYTF. The full variable domain, rest sourced from reference TRBV18 and TRBJ1-2, is NAGVMQNPRHLVRRRGQEARLRCSPMKGHSHVYWYRQLPEEGLKFMVYLQKENIIDESGMPKERFSAEFPKEGPSILRIQQVVRGDSAAYFCASSPPGGNYGYTFGSGTRLTVV.

As concerns this clone: The sample contains more than one DNA sequence encoding this CDR3. The V call is TRBV6-6, the J call TRBJ1-1; perhaps TRBD1 as D (5 bases). The CDR3 has 13 amino acids. In germline, CDR1 is MNHNY, CDR2 SVGAGI (reference sequence). V shed 6 bases and J shed 1 base, with 9 bases lying between them. CDR3 residues: CASSLTGNTEAFF. The CDR3 coding sequence is TGTGCCAGCAGCCTCACAGGGAACACTGAAGCTTTCTTT.

This chain connects TRBV7-2 to TRBJ2-3, with D possibly being TRBD2 (6 bases). Germline-derived CDR1 and CDR2 are SGHTA and FQGNSA. The CDR3 has 18 amino acids. Trimming left V 4 bases short and J 5 bases short, with 25 bases between. The CDR3 region has the DNA TGTGCCAGCAGCTCCCCGAGTGGGCGGGGCTCAGCGGTAGATACGCAGTATTTT. It specifies CASSSPSGRGSAVDTQYF.

This CDR3 reads CASSLRASGGPYEQYF. CDR3 DNA: TGTGCCAGCAGCTTACGGGCTAGCGGGGGACCCTACGAGCAGTACTTC. The rearrangement joins TRBV7-2 to TRBJ2-7; 10 positions agree with TRBD2. The germline CDR1 and CDR2 sequences are SGHTA and FQGNSA. The CDR3 has 16 residues. Trimming removed 2 bases from V and 2 bases from J; junction bases left unmatched: 6. The variable domain in full, with the rest retrieved from reference TRBV7-2 and TRBJ2-7, is GAGVSQSPSNKVTEKGKDVELRCDPISGHTALYWYRQSLGQGLEFLIYFQGNSAPDKSGLPSDRFSAERTGGSVSTLTIQRTQQEDSAVYLCASSLRASGGPYEQYFGPGTRLTVT.

With regard to this clone: This same CDR3 is encoded by further DNA sequences in the sample. This sequence joins TRBV28 and TRBJ1-2, with a possible D match to TRBD1 (5 bases). The CDR3 has 12 amino acids. Germline CDR1 MDHEN, CDR2 SYDVKM. With 8 bases removed from V and 1 base from J, the gap between germline ends came to 8 bases. CDR3 in amino acids: CASLDINYGYTF. In nucleotides, the CDR3 is TGTGCCAGCCTGGACATTAACTATGGCTACACCTTC.

Turning to this clone: The junction departs from the called germline gene at one end, perhaps through a read error. The V and J genes are TRBV7-7 and TRBJ2-1; D gene ambiguous. The CDR3 covers 13 residues. Germline CDR1 reads SSHAT; CDR2 reads FNYEAQ (reference sequence). CDR3 bases: TGTGCTAGCAGCCCCACGACCGGGAATGAGCAGTTCTTC. This sequence encodes CASSPTTGNEQFF.

This clone has only one observation. This sequence joins TRBV5-6 and TRBJ2-2; the D is unclear. The CDR3 is made up of 15 amino acids. V dropped 0 bases and J dropped 5 bases, with 11 bases sitting between them. CDR1 is SGHDT, CDR2 YYEEEE, per germline. The CDR3, as DNA: TGTGCCAGCAGCTTGGTGGCAGCGAGGACCGGGGAGCTGTTTTTT. Translation gives CASSLVAARTGELFF.

This rearrangement joins TRBV9 to TRBJ2-6, with 7 positions matching TRBD1. Germline V gene sequence: CDR1 SGDLS, CDR2 YYNGEE. V was clipped by 3 bases and J by 4 bases; unmatched bases: 19. The CDR3 consists of 20 residues. In DNA, the CDR3 is TGTGCCAGCAGCGCAATGAGAGAGTTTAATAGGGGGCACGGGGCCAACGTCCTGACTTTC. As protein: CASSAMREFNRGHGANVLTF.

The gene calls are TRBV5-4 and TRBJ2-5; TRBD2 agrees at 12 bases. Germline V gene data show CDR1 as SGHNT and CDR2 as YYREEE (reference sequence). CDR3 size: 15 residues. The J segment lost 5 bases and the V segment lost 4 bases, leaving 6 bases of the junction unmatched. CDR3 sequence (DNA): TGTGCCAGCAGCCCTAGCGGGGGGGGCCAGGAGACCCAGTACTTC. It yields the protein CASSPSGGGQETQYF.

This clone was seen once. CDR3 amino acids: CASRFFQEDGVGEPTEAFF. The CDR3 DNA reads TGTGCCAGCAGATTTTTCCAGGAGGACGGCGTCGGGGAACCGACTGAAGCTTTCTTT. The chain couples TRBV6-4 to TRBJ1-1; D uncertain. The CDR3 sequence is 19 residues long. Germline values: CDR1 MRHNA, CDR2 SNTAGT. Trimming shortened V by 6 bases and J by 5 bases, and 31 bases separated the two germline ends.

The rearrangement links TRBV30 to TRBJ2-1; 11 nucleotides line up with TRBD2. CDR1 is GTSNPN, CDR2 SVGIG, per germline (reference sequence). Trimming took 4 bases from V and 5 from J; bases not matched to a gene: 1. The CDR3 loop spans 13 amino acids. CDR3 sequence reads: CAWTLAGDNEQFF. The CDR3 DNA reads TGTGCCTGGACACTAGCGGGGGACAATGAGCAGTTCTTC.

The chain joins TRBV18 to TRBJ1-1, with 7 bases identical to TRBD1. The length of the CDR3 is 15 residues. V shed 6 bases and J 4 bases; nucleotides not matched to a gene: 11. The germline V gene has CDR1 KGHSH and CDR2 LQKENI. The CDR3 nucleotides read TGTGCCAGCTCCCCTAGGGGGCGAGGCAGCACTGAAGCTTTCTTT. Translated: CASSPRGRGSTEAFF.

Note on this clone: Additional DNA sequences in this sample encode the identical CDR3. V gene TRBV5-1 combines with J gene TRBJ2-5; D possibly matches TRBD1 or TRBD2 (6 bases each). V was pared by 0 bases and J by 2 bases, with 11 bases between. CDR3 length: 15 amino acids. Looked up from germline, CDR1 is SGHRS and CDR2 is YFSETQ. CDR3 coding DNA: TGCGCCAGCAGCTTGGGCGGGACAAAACAAGAGACCCAGTACTTC. It codes for CASSLGGTKQETQYF.